The 3 T cell receptor beta chains below were found in one sample sequenced in a study of shared clonotypes between healthy human individuals. Produced via immunoSEQ multiplex PCR; TCRdb's table is partial and in-frame only. The profile shows millions of clones, about 95% of them singletons. Terminally differentiated effector memory CD45RA+ cells were excluded from the naive CD8 cells, which were CD45RO-negative and positively selected for CCR7. Sequencing used naive CD8+ T cells sorted from blood. These receptors originate from a man aged 18 to 30 in good health.

The rearrangement links TRBV21-1 to TRBJ1-1; the table's D call of TRBD1 was not tested on the DNA. TRBV21-1 is described as a pseudogene. This CDR3 contains 14 residues. The CDR3, as DNA: TGTGCCAGCAGCAAAGTCCACACCGTCATGGAAGCTTTCTTT. It specifies CASSKVHTVMEAFF.

A note on this clone: Other DNA variants within this sample encode the same CDR3. This rearrangement joins TRBV4-1 to TRBJ2-7; possibly TRBD1 for D (5 bases). The V gene lost 3 bases and the J gene lost 0 bases, with 12 bases spanning the gap. There are 15 residues in the CDR3. The germline gives CDR1 MGHRA, CDR2 YSYEKL. CDR3 DNA sequence: TGCGCCAGCAGCCAGGCAGGGCCGAGCTCCTACGAGCAGTACTTC. Translating gives CASSQAGPSSYEQYF.

The table lists this clone with a count of one. The CDR3 spells CASSLDRKASSYNEQFF. CDR3 nucleotides: TGTGCCAGCAGCTTAGATCGGAAAGCGAGCTCCTACAATGAGCAGTTCTTC. The V gene is TRBV11-2, the J gene TRBJ2-1; D not certain. The CDR3 extends over 17 amino acids. The V gene lost 0 bases and the J gene lost 0 bases, with 12 bases spanning the gap. Germline V gene sequence: CDR1 SGHAT, CDR2 FQNNGV.